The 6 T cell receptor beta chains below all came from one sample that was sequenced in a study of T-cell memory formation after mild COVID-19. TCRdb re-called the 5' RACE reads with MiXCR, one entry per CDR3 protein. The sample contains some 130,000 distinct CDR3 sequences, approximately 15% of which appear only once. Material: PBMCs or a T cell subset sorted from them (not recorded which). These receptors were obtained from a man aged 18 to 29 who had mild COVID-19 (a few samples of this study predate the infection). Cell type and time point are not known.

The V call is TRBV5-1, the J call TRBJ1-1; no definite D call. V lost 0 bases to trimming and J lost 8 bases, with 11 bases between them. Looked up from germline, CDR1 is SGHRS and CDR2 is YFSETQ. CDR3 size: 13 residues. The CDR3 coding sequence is TGCGCCAGCAGCTTGGGAGCCCTAGAGGAAGCTTTCTTT. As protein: CASSLGALEEAFF.

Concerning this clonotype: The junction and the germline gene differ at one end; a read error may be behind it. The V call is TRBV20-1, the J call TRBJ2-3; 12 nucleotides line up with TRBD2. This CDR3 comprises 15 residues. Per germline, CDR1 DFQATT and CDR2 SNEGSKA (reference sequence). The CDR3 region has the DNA TGCAGTGCTCCACTAGCGGGGGGCAGCAGAGATACGCAGTATTTT. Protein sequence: CSAPLAGGSRDTQYF.

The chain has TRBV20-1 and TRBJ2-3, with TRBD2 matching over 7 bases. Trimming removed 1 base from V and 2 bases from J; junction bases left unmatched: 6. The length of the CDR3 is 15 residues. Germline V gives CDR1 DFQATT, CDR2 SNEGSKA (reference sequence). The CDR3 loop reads CSARGLADLTDTQYF. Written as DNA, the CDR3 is TGCAGTGCTAGAGGCCTAGCGGACCTCACAGATACGCAGTATTTT.

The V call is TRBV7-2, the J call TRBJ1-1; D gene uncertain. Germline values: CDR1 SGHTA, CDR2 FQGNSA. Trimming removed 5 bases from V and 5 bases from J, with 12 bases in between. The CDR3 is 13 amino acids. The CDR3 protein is CASSPQTETEAFF. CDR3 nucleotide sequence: TGTGCCAGCAGCCCCCAGACGGAGACTGAAGCTTTCTTT. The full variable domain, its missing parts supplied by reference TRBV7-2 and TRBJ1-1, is GAGVSQSPSNKVTEKGKDVELRCDPISGHTALYWYRQSLGQGLEFLIYFQGNSAPDKSGLPSDRFSAERTGGSVSTLTIQRTQQEDSAVYLCASSPQTETEAFFGQGTRLTVV.

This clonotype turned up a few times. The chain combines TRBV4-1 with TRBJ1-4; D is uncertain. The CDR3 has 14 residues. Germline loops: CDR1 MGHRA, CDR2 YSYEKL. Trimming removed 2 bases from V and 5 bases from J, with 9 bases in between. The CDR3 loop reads CASSQQVGNEKLFF. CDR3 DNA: TGCGCCAGCAGCCAACAGGTGGGGAATGAAAAACTGTTTTTT.

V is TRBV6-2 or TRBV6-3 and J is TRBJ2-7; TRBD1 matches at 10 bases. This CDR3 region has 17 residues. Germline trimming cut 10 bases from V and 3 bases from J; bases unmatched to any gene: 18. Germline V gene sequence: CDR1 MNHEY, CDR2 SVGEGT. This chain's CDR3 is CATRQGALPETVYEQYV. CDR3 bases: TGTGCCACCCGACAGGGGGCCCTTCCCGAAACCGTCTACGAGCAGTACGTC.